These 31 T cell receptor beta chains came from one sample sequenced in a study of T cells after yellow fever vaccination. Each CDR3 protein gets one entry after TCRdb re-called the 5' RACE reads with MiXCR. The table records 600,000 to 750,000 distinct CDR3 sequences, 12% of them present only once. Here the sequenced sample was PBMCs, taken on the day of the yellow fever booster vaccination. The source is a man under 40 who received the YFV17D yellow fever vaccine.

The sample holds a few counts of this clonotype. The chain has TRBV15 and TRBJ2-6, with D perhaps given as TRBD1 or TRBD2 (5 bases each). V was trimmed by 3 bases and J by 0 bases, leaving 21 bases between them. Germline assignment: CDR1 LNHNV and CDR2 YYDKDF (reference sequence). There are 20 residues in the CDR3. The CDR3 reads CATSSRLLSSGTSGANVLTF. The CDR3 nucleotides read TGTGCCACCAGCAGCCGACTTTTATCTTCAGGGACCTCTGGGGCCAACGTCCTGACTTTC.

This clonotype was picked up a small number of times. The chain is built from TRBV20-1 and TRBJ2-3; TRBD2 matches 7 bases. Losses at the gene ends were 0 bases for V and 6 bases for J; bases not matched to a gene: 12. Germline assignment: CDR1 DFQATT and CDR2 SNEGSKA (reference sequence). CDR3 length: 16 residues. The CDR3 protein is CSARDPRTSSSDTQYF. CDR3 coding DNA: TGCAGTGCTAGAGATCCCCGGACTAGTTCTTCGGATACGCAGTATTTT.

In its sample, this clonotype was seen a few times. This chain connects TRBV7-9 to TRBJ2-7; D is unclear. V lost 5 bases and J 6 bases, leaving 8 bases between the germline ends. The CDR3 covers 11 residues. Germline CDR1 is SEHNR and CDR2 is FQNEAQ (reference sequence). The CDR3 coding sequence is TGTGCCAGCAGCAACCGCGTCGAGCAGTACTTC. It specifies CASSNRVEQYF. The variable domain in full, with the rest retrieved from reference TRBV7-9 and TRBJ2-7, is DTGVSQNPRHKITKRGQNVTFRCDPISEHNRLYWYRQTLGQGPEFLTYFQNEAQLEKSRLLSDRFSAERPKGSFSTLEIQRTEQGDSAMYLCASSNRVEQYFGPGTRLTVT.

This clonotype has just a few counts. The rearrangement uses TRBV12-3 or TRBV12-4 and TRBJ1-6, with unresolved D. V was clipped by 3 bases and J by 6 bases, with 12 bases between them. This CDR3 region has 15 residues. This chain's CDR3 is CASSFQQPPNSPLHF. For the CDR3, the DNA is TGTGCCAGCAGTTTCCAGCAACCCCCTAATTCACCCCTCCACTTT.

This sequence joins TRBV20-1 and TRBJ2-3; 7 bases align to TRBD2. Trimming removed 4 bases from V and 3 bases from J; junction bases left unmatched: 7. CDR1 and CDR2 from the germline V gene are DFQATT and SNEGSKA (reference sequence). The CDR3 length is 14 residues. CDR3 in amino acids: CSAKREVGTDTQYF. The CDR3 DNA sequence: TGCAGTGCTAAACGGGAGGTTGGAACAGATACGCAGTATTTT.

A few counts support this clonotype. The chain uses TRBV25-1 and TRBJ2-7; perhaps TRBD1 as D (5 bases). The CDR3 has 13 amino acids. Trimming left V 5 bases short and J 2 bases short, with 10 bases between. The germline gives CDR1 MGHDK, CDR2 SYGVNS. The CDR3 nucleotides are TGTGCCAGCAGTAGCGTAGGGGCCTACGAGCAGTACTTC. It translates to CASSSVGAYEQYF.

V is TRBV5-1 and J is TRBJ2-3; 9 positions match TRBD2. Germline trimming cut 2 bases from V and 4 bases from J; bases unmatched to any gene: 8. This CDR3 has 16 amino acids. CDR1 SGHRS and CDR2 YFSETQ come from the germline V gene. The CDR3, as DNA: TGCGCCAGCAGCTTCGGAGCGGGAGGAGGGGCAGATACGCAGTATTTT. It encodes CASSFGAGGGADTQYF. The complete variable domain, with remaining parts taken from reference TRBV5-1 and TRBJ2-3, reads KAGVTQTPRYLIKTRGQQVTLSCSPISGHRSVSWYQQTPGQGLQFLFEYFSETQRNKGNFPGRFSGRQFSNSRSEMNVSTLELGDSALYLCASSFGAGGGADTQYFGPGTRLTVL.

CDR3 DNA sequence: TGCAGTGCTAGACAGACAGAGCCTATGAAAGGAAACACCATATATTTT. Amino acids: CSARQTEPMKGNTIYF. The chain links TRBV20-1 to TRBJ1-3, with a tentative D call TRBD1 (5 bases). The CDR3 sequence is 16 residues long. Germline V gives CDR1 DFQATT, CDR2 SNEGSKA (reference sequence). Trimming left V 2 bases short and J 4 bases short, with 18 bases between.

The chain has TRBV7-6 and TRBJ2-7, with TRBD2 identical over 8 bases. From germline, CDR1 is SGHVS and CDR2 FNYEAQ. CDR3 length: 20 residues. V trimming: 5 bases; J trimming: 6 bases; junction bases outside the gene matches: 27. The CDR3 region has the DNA TGTGCCAGCAGCCGCGGGTCGCCGGGAGGTATGGGGGGACTAGAGACCGAGCAGTACTTC. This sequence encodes CASSRGSPGGMGGLETEQYF.

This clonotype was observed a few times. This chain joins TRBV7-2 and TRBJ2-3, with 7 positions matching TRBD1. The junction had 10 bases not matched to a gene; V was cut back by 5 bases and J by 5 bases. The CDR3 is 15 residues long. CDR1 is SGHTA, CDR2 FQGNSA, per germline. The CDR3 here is CASSRGGGSGDTQYF. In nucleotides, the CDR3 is TGTGCCAGCAGCCGAGGGGGCGGTTCGGGAGATACGCAGTATTTT.

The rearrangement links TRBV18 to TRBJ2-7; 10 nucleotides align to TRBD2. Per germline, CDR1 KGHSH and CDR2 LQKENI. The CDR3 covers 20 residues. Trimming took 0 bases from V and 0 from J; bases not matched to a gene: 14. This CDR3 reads CASSPPRTGWIAGGSYEQYF. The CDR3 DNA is TGTGCCAGCTCACCACCGAGAACAGGGTGGATAGCGGGAGGCTCCTACGAGCAGTACTTC.

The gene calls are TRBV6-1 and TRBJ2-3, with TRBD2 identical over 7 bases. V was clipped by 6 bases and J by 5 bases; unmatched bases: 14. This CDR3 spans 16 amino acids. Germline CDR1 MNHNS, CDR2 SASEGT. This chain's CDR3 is CASSSMGGGPGDTQYF. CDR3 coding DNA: TGTGCCAGCAGCTCCATGGGGGGAGGGCCGGGAGATACGCAGTATTTT.

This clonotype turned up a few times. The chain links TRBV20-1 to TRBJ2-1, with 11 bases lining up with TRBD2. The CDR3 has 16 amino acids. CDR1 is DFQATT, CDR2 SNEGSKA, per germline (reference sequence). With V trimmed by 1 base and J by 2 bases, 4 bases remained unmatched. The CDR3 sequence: CSARAVAGGTYNEQFF. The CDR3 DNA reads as TGCAGTGCTAGAGCTGTAGCGGGAGGGACCTACAATGAGCAGTTCTTC.

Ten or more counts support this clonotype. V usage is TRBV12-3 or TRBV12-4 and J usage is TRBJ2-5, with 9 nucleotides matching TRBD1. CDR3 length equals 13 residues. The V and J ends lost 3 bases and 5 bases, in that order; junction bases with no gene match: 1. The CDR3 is CASSFGTGETQYF. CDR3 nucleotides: TGTGCCAGCAGTTTCGGGACAGGGGAGACCCAGTACTTC.

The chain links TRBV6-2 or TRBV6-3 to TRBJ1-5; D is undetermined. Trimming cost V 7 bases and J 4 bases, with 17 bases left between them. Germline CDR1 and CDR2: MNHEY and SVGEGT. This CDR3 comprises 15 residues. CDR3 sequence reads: CASTEAGSGNQPQHF. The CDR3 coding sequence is TGTGCCAGCACCGAGGCCGGGAGCGGTAATCAGCCCCAGCATTTT.

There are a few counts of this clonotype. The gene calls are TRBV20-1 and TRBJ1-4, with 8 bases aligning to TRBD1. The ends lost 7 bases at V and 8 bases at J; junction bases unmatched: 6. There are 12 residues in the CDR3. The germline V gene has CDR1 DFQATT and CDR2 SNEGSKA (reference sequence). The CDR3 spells CSVQGAGEKLFF. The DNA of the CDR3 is TGCAGTGTTCAGGGGGCGGGGGAAAAACTGTTTTTT.

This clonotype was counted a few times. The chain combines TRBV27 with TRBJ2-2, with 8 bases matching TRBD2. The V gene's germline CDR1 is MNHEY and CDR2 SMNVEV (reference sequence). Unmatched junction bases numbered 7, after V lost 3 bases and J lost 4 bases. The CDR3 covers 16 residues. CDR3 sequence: CASSFNGRAGTGELFF. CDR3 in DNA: TGTGCCAGCAGTTTTAACGGGAGGGCCGGCACCGGGGAGCTGTTTTTT.

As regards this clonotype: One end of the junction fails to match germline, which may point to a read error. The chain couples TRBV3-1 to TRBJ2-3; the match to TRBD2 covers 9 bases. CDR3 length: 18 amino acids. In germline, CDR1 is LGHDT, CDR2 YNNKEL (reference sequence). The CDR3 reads CATSQDRGLAGITYTQYF. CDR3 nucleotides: TGTGCCACCAGCCAAGATCGGGGGCTAGCGGGGATCACATATACGCAGTATTTT.

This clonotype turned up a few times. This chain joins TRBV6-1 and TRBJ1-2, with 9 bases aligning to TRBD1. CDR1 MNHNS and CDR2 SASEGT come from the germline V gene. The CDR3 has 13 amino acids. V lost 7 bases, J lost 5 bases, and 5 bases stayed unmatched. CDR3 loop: CASTPGQGYGYTF. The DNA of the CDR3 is TGTGCCAGCACTCCGGGACAGGGATATGGCTACACCTTC.

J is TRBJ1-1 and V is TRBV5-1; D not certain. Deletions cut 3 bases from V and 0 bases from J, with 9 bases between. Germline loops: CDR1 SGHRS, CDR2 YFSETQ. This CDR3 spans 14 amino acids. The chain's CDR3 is CASSSSIMNTEAFF. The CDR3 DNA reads TGCGCCAGCAGCTCATCAATTATGAACACTGAAGCTTTCTTT.

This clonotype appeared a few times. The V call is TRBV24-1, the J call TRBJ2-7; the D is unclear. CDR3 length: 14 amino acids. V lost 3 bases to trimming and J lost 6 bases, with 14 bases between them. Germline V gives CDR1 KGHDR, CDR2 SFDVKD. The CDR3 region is CATSDPGVVGEQYF. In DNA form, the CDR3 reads TGTGCCACCAGTGATCCTGGGGTGGTGGGCGAGCAGTACTTC.

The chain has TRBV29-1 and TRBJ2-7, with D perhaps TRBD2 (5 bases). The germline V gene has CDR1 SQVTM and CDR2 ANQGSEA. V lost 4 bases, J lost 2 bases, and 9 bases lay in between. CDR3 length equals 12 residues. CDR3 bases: TGCAGCGTTGTGTCAGCGGCCTACGAGCAGTACTTC. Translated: CSVVSAAYEQYF.

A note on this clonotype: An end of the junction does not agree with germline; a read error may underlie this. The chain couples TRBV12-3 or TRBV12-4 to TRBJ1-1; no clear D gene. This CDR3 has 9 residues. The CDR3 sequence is CASSPPVTF. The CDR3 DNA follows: TGTGCCAGCAGTCCGCCGGTAACCTTT.

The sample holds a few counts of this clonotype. CDR3 bases: TGTGCCAGCAGCCCCCGAGGGTCGAATGAAAAACTGTTTTTT. Translated: CASSPRGSNEKLFF. The chain is built from TRBV7-2 and TRBJ1-4; D is unresolved. The CDR3 has 14 residues. Looked up from germline, CDR1 is SGHTA and CDR2 is FQGNSA. Trimming left V 5 bases short and J 5 bases short, with 12 bases between.

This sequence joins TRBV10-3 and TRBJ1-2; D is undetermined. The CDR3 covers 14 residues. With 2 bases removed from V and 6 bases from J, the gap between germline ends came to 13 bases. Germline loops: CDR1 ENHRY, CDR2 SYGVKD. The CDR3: CAISERATTDGYTF. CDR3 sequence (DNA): TGTGCCATCAGTGAGAGGGCCACGACGGATGGCTACACCTTC.

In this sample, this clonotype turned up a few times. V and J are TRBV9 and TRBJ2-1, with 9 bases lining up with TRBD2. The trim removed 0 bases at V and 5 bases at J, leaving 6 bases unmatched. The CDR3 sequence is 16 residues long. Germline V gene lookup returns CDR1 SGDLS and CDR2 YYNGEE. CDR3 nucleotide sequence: TGTGCCAGCAGCGTAGCTCTAGCGGGGACCGACAATGAGCAGTTCTTC. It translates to CASSVALAGTDNEQFF.

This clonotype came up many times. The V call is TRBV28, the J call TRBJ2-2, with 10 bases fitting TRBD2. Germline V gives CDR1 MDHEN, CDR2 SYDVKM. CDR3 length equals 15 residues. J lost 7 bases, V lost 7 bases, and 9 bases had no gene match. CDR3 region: CASKRPSGSSGELFF. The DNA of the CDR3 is TGTGCCAGCAAAAGGCCTAGCGGGAGTAGCGGGGAGCTGTTTTTT.

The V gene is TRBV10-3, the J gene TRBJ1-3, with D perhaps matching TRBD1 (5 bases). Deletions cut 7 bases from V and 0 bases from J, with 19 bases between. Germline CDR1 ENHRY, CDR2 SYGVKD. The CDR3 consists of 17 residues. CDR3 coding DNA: TGTGCCATCACCATGGACGACTCCAGGGACTCTGGAAACACCATATATTTT. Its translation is CAITMDDSRDSGNTIYF.

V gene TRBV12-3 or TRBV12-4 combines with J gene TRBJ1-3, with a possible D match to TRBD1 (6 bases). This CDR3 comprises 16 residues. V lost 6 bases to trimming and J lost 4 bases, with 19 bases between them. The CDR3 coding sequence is TGTGCCAGCAGCACCCAATCAGGGGTTTTCGGAAACACCATATATTTT. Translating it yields CASSTQSGVFGNTIYF.

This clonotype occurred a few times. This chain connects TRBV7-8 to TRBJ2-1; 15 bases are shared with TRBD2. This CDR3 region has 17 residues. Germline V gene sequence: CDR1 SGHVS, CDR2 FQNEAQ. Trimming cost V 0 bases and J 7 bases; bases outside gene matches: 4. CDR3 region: CASSLALGLAGGNEQFF. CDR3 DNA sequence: TGTGCCAGCAGCTTAGCGCTCGGACTAGCGGGAGGGAATGAGCAGTTCTTC. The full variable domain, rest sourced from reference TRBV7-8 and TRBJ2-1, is GAGVSQSPRYKVAKRGQDVALRCDPISGHVSLFWYQQALGQGPEFLTYFQNEAQLDKSGLPSDRFFAERPEGSVSTLKIQRTQQEDSAVYLCASSLALGLAGGNEQFFGPGTRLTVL.

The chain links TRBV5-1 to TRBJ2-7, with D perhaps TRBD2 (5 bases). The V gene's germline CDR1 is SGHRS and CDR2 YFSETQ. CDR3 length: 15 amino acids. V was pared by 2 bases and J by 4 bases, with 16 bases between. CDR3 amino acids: CASSLGLGFGYEQYF. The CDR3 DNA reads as TGCGCCAGCAGCTTAGGACTGGGGTTCGGATACGAGCAGTACTTC.